These 15 T cell receptor beta chains were all obtained from the same sample, sequenced in a study of T cell clonality in common variable immunodeficiency. Assay used: immunoSEQ multiplex PCR; TCRdb lists only in-frame clones, some missing. There are roughly 50,000 clones in the sample, none observed a single time. The specimen sequenced was peripheral blood mononuclear cells. Receptor source: a person aged 18-70 years in good health.

This clone has at least ten counts. The CDR3 end is not reached by the read, which stops 3 residues before it; the germline J gene fills it in. J is TRBJ1-4 and V is TRBV19, with D unclear. V was trimmed by 3 bases and J by 2 bases, leaving 13 bases between them. The germline V gene encodes CDR1 LNHDA and CDR2 SQIVND (reference sequence). The length of the CDR3 is 16 residues. CDR3 loop: CASSILVGRTNEKLFF. The sequenced part of the CDR3 DNA is TGTGCCAGTAGTATCTTGGTAGGGCGTACTAATGAAAAA. The variable domain in full, completed from reference TRBV19 and TRBJ1-4, reads DGGITQSPKYLFRKEGQNVTLSCEQNLNHDAMYWYRQDPGQGLRLIYYSQIVNDFQKGDIAEGYSVSREKKESFPLTVTSAQKNPTAFYLCASSILVGRTNEKLFFGSGTQLSVL.

As to this clone: The sequence runs out 3 residues before the end of the CDR3; the remainder is reconstructed from the germline J gene. The chain joins TRBV18 to TRBJ1-3, with 7 bases fitting TRBD1. The CDR3 length is 18 residues. The ends lost 3 bases at V and 3 bases at J; junction bases unmatched: 14. Per germline, CDR1 KGHSH and CDR2 LQKENI. The CDR3 DNA, read in part, is TGTGCCAGCTCACCTCGATCAACAGGGGCGTCGGGTGGAAACACC. Translating gives CASSPRSTGASGGNT. The full CDR3 sequence reads CASSPRSTGASGGNTIYF.

This clone has only a few counts. The read is 3 residues too short to cover the CDR3 end, so that end is filled in from the germline J gene. The chain links TRBV19 to TRBJ2-4, with a weak D call TRBD1 (5 bases). The germline V gene encodes CDR1 LNHDA and CDR2 SQIVND (reference sequence). This CDR3 comprises 15 residues. The part of the CDR3 DNA that was read is TGTGCCAGTAGTACCGACAGTAATGCTAACTATGGT. Protein sequence: CASSTDSNANYG. The entire CDR3 protein reads CASSTDSNANYGQYF.

This clone was observed at least ten times. The sequence runs out 3 residues before the end of the CDR3; the remainder is reconstructed from the germline J gene. The chain recombines TRBV12-5 with TRBJ1-4; TRBD1 agrees at 7 bases. CDR1 and CDR2 from the germline V gene are LGHNT and FRNRAP. This CDR3 region has 14 residues. The trim removed 5 bases at V and 4 bases at J, leaving 4 bases unmatched. CDR3: CASGPGQLNEKLFF. CDR3 DNA (partial): TGTGCTAGTGGTCCGGGACAGCTTAATGAAAAA.

With regard to this clone: Read coverage stops 3 residues before the CDR3 terminus; the germline J gene supplies the remainder. The gene calls are TRBV19 and TRBJ2-2; 8 positions match TRBD1. This CDR3 spans 14 amino acids. The germline V gene encodes CDR1 LNHDA and CDR2 SQIVND (reference sequence). The CDR3: CASSLTGVKEKLFF. The CDR3 DNA, read in part, is TGTGCCAGTAGCCTGACAGGGGTCAAGGAAAAG.

The sample holds many counts of this clone. Coverage ceases 3 residues before the CDR3 finishes, and the germline J gene fills in the end. The rearrangement uses TRBV4-2 and TRBJ2-7; possibly TRBD1 for D (6 bases). CDR1 and CDR2 from the germline V gene are LGHNA and YNFKEQ. This CDR3 is 20 amino acids long. V lost 4 bases and J lost 2, with 30 bases in between. CDR3 amino acids: CASSPTSPSLQGRGTYEQYF. CDR3 bases read: TGTGCCAGCAGCCCTACCTCACCGTCTCTCCAGGGGAGAGGGACCTACGAG.

This clone came up many times. The CDR3 end is not reached by the read, which stops 3 residues before it; the germline J gene fills it in. The V gene is TRBV6-1, the J gene TRBJ2-7; TRBD2 matches at 14 bases. J gave up 3 bases and V 1 base, and 5 bases lay outside the gene matches. The germline gives CDR1 MNHNS, CDR2 SASEGT. The CDR3 covers 17 residues. Partial CDR3 DNA: TGTGCCAGCAGTGAAGTGGGACTAGCGGGAGCCCACTACGAG. This encodes CASSEVGLAGAHYE. The entire CDR3 sequence reads CASSEVGLAGAHYEQYF.

This clone has ten or more counts. The read falls 3 residues short of the CDR3 end, and the missing part is taken from the germline J gene. The J gene is TRBJ2-1, the V gene TRBV7-2; a possible D gene is TRBD1 (6 bases). The CDR3 has 16 amino acids. In germline, CDR1 is SGHTA, CDR2 FQGNSA. V was clipped by 0 bases and J by 6 bases, with 15 bases between them. The CDR3 loop is CASSLAINRVVNEQFF. Partial CDR3 DNA: TGTGCCAGCAGCTTAGCAATCAACAGGGTGGTCAATGAG. Variable domain in full (rest from reference TRBV7-2 and TRBJ2-1): GAGVSQSPSNKVTEKGKDVELRCDPISGHTALYWYRQSLGQGLEFLIYFQGNSAPDKSGLPSDRFSAERTGGSVSTLTIQRTQQEDSAVYLCASSLAINRVVNEQFFGPGTRLTVL.

At least ten counts were recorded for this clone. The observed sequence ends 3 residues before the CDR3 terminus, with the missing tail filled in from the germline J gene. The chain combines TRBV6-2 or TRBV6-3 with TRBJ1-6; 7 bases are a match to TRBD1. Losses at the gene ends were 6 bases for V and 7 bases for J; bases not matched to a gene: 6. Germline V lookup: CDR1 MNHEY, CDR2 SVGEGT. The CDR3 spans 14 residues. CDR3 DNA (partial): TGTGCCAGCAGACCCGGGACAGTAAATTCACCC. This sequence encodes CASRPGTVNSP. The whole CDR3 region reads CASRPGTVNSPLHF.

There are a few counts of this clone. With the read ending 3 residues before the CDR3 end, the germline J gene is used to fill in that end. The chain employs TRBV7-9 and TRBJ1-1; 7 nucleotides line up with TRBD1. Germline V gene data show CDR1 as SEHNR and CDR2 as FQNEAQ (reference sequence). V lost 5 bases and J lost 5; bases outside the gene matches: 8. This CDR3 region has 14 residues. Here the CDR3 reads CASSTIRGRTEAFF. The CDR3 bases that were read are TGTGCCAGCAGCACCATTAGGGGGCGGACTGAA.

At least ten counts were recorded for this clone. The read terminates 3 residues before the CDR3 end, so the remaining end is supplied by the germline J gene. The rearrangement uses TRBV30 and TRBJ2-6, with D perhaps matching TRBD1 (5 bases). V was pared by 4 bases and J by 0 bases, with 19 bases between. This CDR3 has 18 residues. Germline values: CDR1 GTSNPN, CDR2 SVGIG (reference sequence). Partial CDR3 DNA: TGTGCCTGGAAAAGGACAAAGGGGTCTTTCTCTGGGGCCAACGTC. Translated, it gives CAWKRTKGSFSGANV. The complete CDR3 protein is CAWKRTKGSFSGANVLTF.

In this sample, this clone turned up many times. The read falls 3 residues short of the CDR3 end, and the missing part is taken from the germline J gene. V is TRBV14 and J is TRBJ2-2; D perhaps matches TRBD1 (5 bases). The CDR3 length is 15 residues. Germline V lookup: CDR1 SGHDN, CDR2 FVKESK. V gave up 3 bases and J gave up 7 bases, with 15 bases separating them. The sequenced CDR3 bases are TGTGCCAGCAGCCACCAGGGTAGTTTTGTCGGGGAG. Translation gives CASSHQGSFVGE. The CDR3 reads in full as CASSHQGSFVGELFF.

This clone was detected many times. The read falls 3 residues short of the CDR3 end, and the missing part is taken from the germline J gene. This chain connects TRBV18 to TRBJ2-1; possibly TRBD2 for D (5 bases). The V gene's germline CDR1 is KGHSH and CDR2 LQKENI. The ends were cut back, 1 base at V and 8 bases at J, with 12 bases in the middle. CDR3 size: 14 residues. Here the CDR3 reads CASSPHGLAYEQFF. The DNA read from the CDR3 is TGTGCCAGCTCACCACACGGGCTAGCCTATGAG.

This clone was detected ten times or more. The observed sequence ends 3 residues before the CDR3 terminus, with the missing tail filled in from the germline J gene. The genes are TRBV20-1 and TRBJ2-3; 7 bases are a match to TRBD2. J was trimmed by 4 bases and V by 5 bases; bases with no gene match: 18. Germline values: CDR1 DFQATT, CDR2 SNEGSKA (reference sequence). The CDR3 consists of 17 residues. The sequenced CDR3 bases are TGCAGTGCTGGACTCCCCATGCCGGCGGGAGCGGCAGATACG. It translates to CSAGLPMPAGAADT. The CDR3, in full, reads CSAGLPMPAGAADTQYF.

This clone was observed many times. The read comes to an end 3 residues before the CDR3 does, leaving the germline J gene to fill in the end. The chain couples TRBV20-1 to TRBJ2-1, with D possibly being TRBD2 (6 bases). The CDR3 sequence is 15 residues long. Germline V gives CDR1 DFQATT, CDR2 SNEGSKA (reference sequence). Trimming removed 0 bases from V and 2 bases from J, with 11 bases in between. CDR3: CSARDGRDPYNEQFF. The part of the CDR3 DNA that was read is TGCAGTGCTAGAGACGGGCGGGATCCCTACAATGAG.